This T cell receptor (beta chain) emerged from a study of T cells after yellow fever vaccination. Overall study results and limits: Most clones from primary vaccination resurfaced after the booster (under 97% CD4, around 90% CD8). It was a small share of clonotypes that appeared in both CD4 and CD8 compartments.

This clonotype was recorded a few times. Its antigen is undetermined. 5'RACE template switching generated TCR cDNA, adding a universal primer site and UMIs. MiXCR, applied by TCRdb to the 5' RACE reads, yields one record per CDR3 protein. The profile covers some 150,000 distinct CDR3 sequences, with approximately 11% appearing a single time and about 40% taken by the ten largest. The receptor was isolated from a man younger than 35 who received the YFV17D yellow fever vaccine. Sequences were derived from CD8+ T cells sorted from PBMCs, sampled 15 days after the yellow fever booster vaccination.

DNA for the CDR3: TGCGCCAGCAGCCAAGTCCAAGGGCAAGAGACCCAGTACTTC. Its translation: CASSQVQGQETQYF. The chain carries TRBV4-1 and TRBJ2-5, with no clear D. CDR3 length equals 14 residues. Trimming removed 1 base at V and 2 bases at J, with 8 bases between. Germline loops: CDR1 MGHRA, CDR2 YSYEKL.